This TCR beta chain was sequenced for a study of T cells after yellow fever vaccination. With 1 base removed from V and 5 bases from J, the gap between germline ends came to 14 bases. The germline CDR1 and CDR2 sequences are SEHNR and FQNEAQ (reference sequence). The CDR3 covers 15 residues. MiXCR, applied by TCRdb to the 5' RACE reads, yields one record per CDR3 protein. Of some 200,000 distinct CDR3 sequences listed, approximately 11% are singletons. The receptor was derived from a man aged 18 to 29 who received the YFV17D yellow fever vaccine. V is TRBV7-9 and J is TRBJ2-5; D may match TRBD1 or TRBD2 (5 bases each). Specimen: CD8+ T cells sorted from PBMCs, collected 15 days after the yellow fever booster vaccination. The CDR3 nucleotides are TGTGCCAGCAGCTTAGTGATGGGGGTCGGCGAGACCCAGTACTTC. It translates to CASSLVMGVGETQYF.